The next 7 T cell receptor beta chains were all read from a single sample in a study of T-cell reconstitution after alpha-beta-depleted transplantation in children. Using unique molecular identifiers, the investigators prepared the TCRbeta library. TCRdb passed the PCR reads through MiXCR, listing each CDR3 protein once. The profile shows hundreds of thousands of distinct CDR3 sequences, about 10% of them singletons. The sequences come from PBMCs, collected before TCRalphabeta/CD19-depleted stem cell transplant. These receptors came from a child aged 2-9 years with inherited bone marrow failure, due to receive a stem cell transplant.

V and J are TRBV6-5 and TRBJ2-5; D may be TRBD1 (5 bases). Trimming left V 2 bases short and J 5 bases short, with 15 bases between. The CDR3 has 15 residues. Germline lookup yields CDR1 MNHEY and CDR2 SVGAGI. DNA of the CDR3: TGTGCCAGCAGTTACACCAGGGCTTTCGGCGAGACCCAGTACTTC. It yields the protein CASSYTRAFGETQYF.

To note about this clonotype: Germline is not matched at one junction end, which may reflect a read error. J is TRBJ2-3 and V is TRBV28; the match to TRBD1 covers 11 bases. The CDR3 length is 14 residues. Germline CDR1 is MDHEN and CDR2 is SYDVKM. CDR3 in DNA: TGTGCCGGCAGCCGGACAGGGGGCGCAGATACGCAGTATTTT. Translated, it gives CAGSRTGGADTQYF.

This clonotype was found many times. This chain uses TRBV5-1 with TRBJ2-1; 9 positions match TRBD2. With V trimmed by 0 bases and J by 8 bases, 6 bases remained unmatched. Germline CDR1 SGHRS, CDR2 YFSETQ. This CDR3 comprises 15 residues. For the CDR3, the DNA is TGCGCCAGCAGCTTGGACGCGGGAGGGACCGATGAGCAGTTCTTC. Amino acids: CASSLDAGGTDEQFF.

This clonotype was observed at least ten times. The J gene is TRBJ2-7, the V gene TRBV7-2, with 7 bases aligning to TRBD2. Germline trimming cut 5 bases from V and 0 bases from J; bases unmatched to any gene: 7. This CDR3 spans 15 amino acids. Germline V lookup: CDR1 SGHTA, CDR2 FQGNSA. CDR3 DNA: TGTGCCAGCAGCCCCCCTAGCGGACACTCCTACGAGCAGTACTTC. Its protein product is CASSPPSGHSYEQYF.

This clonotype was seen at least ten times. The chain employs TRBV20-1 and TRBJ2-1; TRBD2 agrees at 7 bases. V lost 1 base to trimming and J lost 8 bases; unmatched junction nucleotides: 11. The germline gives CDR1 DFQATT, CDR2 SNEGSKA (reference sequence). The CDR3 sequence is 15 residues long. The CDR3 coding sequence is TGCAGTGCTAGAGGACCGGGACTACCCGGGGATGAGCAGTTCTTC. This gives the protein CSARGPGLPGDEQFF.

A note on this clonotype: One base away lies a much larger clone, so this may be a sequencing read error. The conserved phenylalanine or tryptophan is not found at the CDR3 terminus, so this likely reflects a read error. This chain links TRBV6-1 with TRBJ2-1, with TRBD1 identical over 10 bases. There are 15 residues in the CDR3. Per germline, CDR1 MNHNS and CDR2 SASEGT. Trimming cost V 6 bases and J 4 bases; bases outside gene matches: 6. CDR3 in amino acids: CASSPDRGLYNEQFL. CDR3 nucleotides: TGTGCCAGCAGCCCTGACAGGGGGCTATACAATGAGCAGTTCCTC.

This clonotype was seen a few times. V is TRBV28 and J is TRBJ2-3; D perhaps matches TRBD2 (5 bases). Germline CDR1 reads MDHEN; CDR2 reads SYDVKM. V lost 4 bases, J lost 2 bases, and 10 bases lay in between. This CDR3 spans 14 amino acids. The CDR3 reads CASSSAVFTDTQYF. CDR3 coding DNA: TGTGCCAGCAGTTCAGCGGTTTTCACAGATACGCAGTATTTT. Filled out from reference TRBV28 and TRBJ2-3, the complete variable domain reads DVKVTQSSRYLVKRTGEKVFLECVQDMDHENMFWYRQDPGLGLRLIYFSYDVKMKEKGDIPEGYSVSREKKERFSLILESASTNQTSMYLCASSSAVFTDTQYFGPGTRLTVL.